The next 25 T cell receptor beta chains were all read from a single sample in a study of T cells after yellow fever vaccination. TCRdb re-analysed the 5' RACE reads in MiXCR, keeping a single row per CDR3 protein. The repertoire holds hundreds of thousands of distinct CDR3 sequences, with 9% to 15% as singletons. Source: PBMCs, taken on the day of the yellow fever booster vaccination. Receptors were obtained from a man aged 30 to 39 who received the YFV17D yellow fever vaccine.

A few counts support this clonotype. This chain connects TRBV7-9 to TRBJ2-5, with 10 bases that match TRBD2. The V gene's germline CDR1 is SEHNR and CDR2 FQNEAQ (reference sequence). The CDR3 totals 13 residues. The V and J ends lost 9 bases and 5 bases, in that order; junction bases with no gene match: 6. The CDR3 nucleotides are TGTGCCAGTCTAGCGGGAGTGCGGGAGACCCAGTACTTC. Protein sequence: CASLAGVRETQYF. Full variable domain (missing parts from reference TRBV7-9 and TRBJ2-5): DTGVSQNPRHKITKRGQNVTFRCDPISEHNRLYWYRQTLGQGPEFLTYFQNEAQLEKSRLLSDRFSAERPKGSFSTLEIQRTEQGDSAMYLCASLAGVRETQYFGPGTRLLVL.

CDR3 sequence (DNA): TGCAGCGTGAGGACTGAGAACACTGAAGCTTTCTTT. This gives the protein CSVRTENTEAFF. The gene calls are TRBV29-1 and TRBJ1-1; no clear D gene. Trimming removed 6 bases from V and 1 base from J, with 9 bases in between. From germline, CDR1 is SQVTM and CDR2 ANQGSEA. This CDR3 has 12 residues. The variable domain in full, with the rest retrieved from reference TRBV29-1 and TRBJ1-1, is SAVISQKPSRDICQRGTSLTIQCQVDSQVTMMFWYRQQPGQSLTLIATANQGSEATYESGFVIDKFPISRPNLTFSTLTVSNMSPEDSSIYLCSVRTENTEAFFGQGTRLTVV.

This clonotype was seen a few times. The chain has TRBV5-4 and TRBJ1-4; unclear D gene. The CDR3 loop spans 12 amino acids. Germline values: CDR1 SGHNT, CDR2 YYREEE (reference sequence). Trimming took off 2 bases at V and 8 bases at J, with 7 bases between the two ends. The CDR3: CASSFIGEKLFF. The CDR3 DNA sequence: TGTGCCAGCAGCTTCATCGGGGAAAAACTGTTTTTT.

The chain combines TRBV12-3 or TRBV12-4 with TRBJ2-5; perhaps TRBD2 as D (6 bases). V gave up 3 bases and J gave up 7 bases, with 12 bases separating them. The CDR3 is made up of 13 amino acids. The CDR3 DNA follows: TGTGCCAGCAGTTTCGCCGGGACTCCGACCCAGTACTTC. Amino acid sequence: CASSFAGTPTQYF.

The chain combines TRBV20-1 with TRBJ2-3; perhaps D is TRBD1 or TRBD2 (6 bases each). The CDR3 totals 13 residues. Trimming shortened V by 0 bases and J by 11 bases, and 15 bases separated the two germline ends. Germline V gives CDR1 DFQATT, CDR2 SNEGSKA (reference sequence). CDR3 coding DNA: TGCAGTGCTAGAGATCCCGGGGGCGCGTTGCAGTATTTT. Amino acid sequence: CSARDPGGALQYF.

This clonotype was seen a few times. V is TRBV4-3 and J is TRBJ2-1; no firm D call. V was trimmed by 4 bases and J by 4 bases, leaving 11 bases between them. Looked up from germline, CDR1 is LGHNA and CDR2 is YSLEER. The CDR3 covers 14 residues. In DNA form, the CDR3 reads TGCGCCAGCAGCCCCAGACACCTTTACAATGAGCAGTTCTTC. Residues: CASSPRHLYNEQFF.

About this clonotype itself: The germline gene is not matched at one end of the junction; a read error may be the cause. The chain uses TRBV2 and TRBJ2-1, with 10 bases identical to TRBD2. From germline, CDR1 is SNHLY and CDR2 FYNNEI. There are 15 residues in the CDR3. The CDR3 protein is CASTPSGRAGGEQFF. The CDR3 DNA is TGTGCCAGCACTCCGAGCGGGAGGGCCGGAGGTGAGCAGTTTTTC.

CDR3 nucleotides: TGTGCCAGCAGGACGGCAGGGGATAACTATGGCTACACCTTC. Translation gives CASRTAGDNYGYTF. The V and J genes are TRBV3-1 and TRBJ1-2, with D possibly being TRBD1 (6 bases). CDR1 is LGHDT and CDR2 is YNNKEL in the germline V gene (reference sequence). V was clipped by 6 bases and J by 1 base, with 12 bases between them. The CDR3 sequence is 14 residues long.

V usage is TRBV6-5 and J usage is TRBJ2-5; D may be TRBD2 (6 bases). Trimming took 4 bases from V and 5 from J, leaving 20 bases between them. The CDR3 extends over 16 amino acids. Germline lookup yields CDR1 MNHEY and CDR2 SVGAGI. The CDR3 loop is CASSSPSELPGETQYF. In DNA, the CDR3 is TGTGCCAGCAGTTCCCCTAGCGAGCTCCCCGGCGAGACCCAGTACTTC.

This clonotype was picked up one time. The chain employs TRBV5-6 and TRBJ2-2; D tentatively reads TRBD1 or TRBD2 (5 bases each). Trimming left V 5 bases short and J 2 bases short, with 13 bases between. The CDR3 runs to 15 residues. From germline, CDR1 is SGHDT and CDR2 YYEEEE. The CDR3 here is CASRPTGRNTGELFF. DNA of the CDR3: TGTGCCAGCAGACCTACGGGACGCAACACCGGGGAGCTGTTTTTT.

V and J are TRBV27 and TRBJ2-6, with D possibly being TRBD1 (5 bases). From germline, CDR1 is MNHEY and CDR2 SMNVEV (reference sequence). Trimming left V 5 bases short and J 3 bases short, with 11 bases between. There are 15 residues in the CDR3. CDR3 region: CASSATGDGANVLTF. Written as DNA, the CDR3 is TGTGCCAGCAGTGCCACAGGTGATGGGGCCAACGTCCTGACTTTC.

The chain is built from TRBV9 and TRBJ2-1; 7 bases line up with TRBD2. Germline loops: CDR1 SGDLS, CDR2 YYNGEE. V was clipped by 7 bases and J by 3 bases; unmatched bases: 13. The CDR3 covers 16 residues. For the CDR3, the DNA is TGTGCCAGCGACGGGCGGGGCGGGAGTCTCTACAATGAGCAGTTCTTC. Translation: CASDGRGGSLYNEQFF.

This chain joins TRBV7-6 and TRBJ2-2; D not resolved. From germline, CDR1 is SGHVS and CDR2 FNYEAQ. The V and J ends lost 3 bases and 1 base respectively, with 9 bases between them. The CDR3 sequence is 15 residues long. CDR3 bases: TGTGCCAGCAGCTTGATGACGGTGAACACCGGGGAGCTGTTTTTT. It codes for CASSLMTVNTGELFF.

This clonotype was observed many times. The genes are TRBV3-1 and TRBJ2-1; TRBD2 matches at 7 bases. Germline V gives CDR1 LGHDT, CDR2 YNNKEL (reference sequence). The CDR3 is made up of 16 amino acids. Germline trimming cut 3 bases from V and 0 bases from J; bases unmatched to any gene: 5. For the CDR3, the DNA is TGTGCCAGCAGCCAGGCAGCTAGCGGCTCCTACAATGAGCAGTTCTTC. Residues: CASSQAASGSYNEQFF.

V gene TRBV15 combines with J gene TRBJ2-1; D is possibly TRBD1 (6 bases). Germline V lookup: CDR1 LNHNV, CDR2 YYDKDF (reference sequence). Trimming removed 3 bases from V and 3 bases from J, with 12 bases in between. The CDR3 loop spans 15 amino acids. As DNA, the CDR3 is TGTGCCACCAGCAGCCGACAGGAACGCTACAATGAGCAGTTCTTC. Translating it yields CATSSRQERYNEQFF.

This chain links TRBV12-3 or TRBV12-4 with TRBJ2-3; TRBD2 matches at 10 bases. V was clipped by 0 bases and J by 2 bases; unmatched bases: 2. The CDR3 length is 16 residues. This CDR3 is CASSLALAGATDTQYF. The CDR3 nucleotides read TGTGCCAGCAGTTTAGCTCTAGCGGGGGCCACAGATACGCAGTATTTT.

This clonotype was counted a few times. This chain links TRBV29-1 with TRBJ2-3, with TRBD1 matching over 7 bases. In germline, CDR1 is SQVTM, CDR2 ANQGSEA. With 7 bases clipped from V and 4 bases from J, the junction kept 14 bases outside the gene matches. The CDR3 spans 15 residues. The CDR3 sequence is CSGVKGAAMADTQYF. CDR3 bases: TGCAGCGGTGTTAAGGGGGCGGCAATGGCAGATACGCAGTATTTT.

This clonotype was seen more than once but under ten times. This sequence joins TRBV21-1 and TRBJ2-4; TRBD1 is the table's D call, not checked against the DNA. TRBV21-1 represents a pseudogene. CDR3 length: 22 residues. Written as DNA, the CDR3 is TGTGCCAGCAGCATTCACACTCGTGCGGGACAGGGGAGCCCGATAGCCAAAAACATTCAGTACTTC. This sequence encodes CASSIHTRAGQGSPIAKNIQYF.

The rearrangement links TRBV29-1 to TRBJ1-4; no clear D. The V gene lost 5 bases and the J gene lost 11 bases, with 12 bases spanning the gap. Germline CDR1 is SQVTM and CDR2 is ANQGSEA. CDR3 length: 11 residues. CDR3 amino acids: CSVRTEYKLFF. The CDR3 region has the DNA TGCAGCGTTAGAACAGAGTACAAACTGTTTTTT.

The genes are TRBV15 and TRBJ2-5, with D possibly TRBD2 on 7 matching bases. CDR1 and CDR2 (germline): LNHNV, YYDKDF (reference sequence). The CDR3 spans 16 residues. V gave up 1 base and J gave up 4 bases, with 16 bases separating them. The CDR3 DNA reads TGTGCCACCAGCAGAGGCCGGGGGGCAGTTTTAGAGACCCAGTACTTC. Translated: CATSRGRGAVLETQYF.

Only a few counts were recorded for this clonotype. V usage is TRBV30 and J usage is TRBJ2-1; 10 bases are shared with TRBD2. V lost 0 bases and J lost 5; bases outside the gene matches: 7. The CDR3 loop spans 16 amino acids. From germline, CDR1 is GTSNPN and CDR2 SVGIG (reference sequence). DNA of the CDR3: TGTGCCTGGAGTGTGATAGCGGGAGGAACTCACAATGAGCAGTTCTTC. Amino acid sequence: CAWSVIAGGTHNEQFF.

The table lists this clonotype with a few counts. This chain links TRBV3-1 with TRBJ2-1; 10 bases line up with TRBD2. V lost 1 base and J lost 5; bases outside the gene matches: 2. Germline CDR1 is LGHDT and CDR2 is YNNKEL (reference sequence). This CDR3 has 15 residues. The CDR3 DNA follows: TGTGCCAGCAGCCAAGCTAGCGGGAGTCACAATGAGCAGTTCTTC. Residues: CASSQASGSHNEQFF.

This clonotype has only a few counts. This chain links TRBV20-1 with TRBJ2-7; possibly TRBD2 for D (5 bases). The CDR3 is 13 residues long. The germline V gene encodes CDR1 DFQATT and CDR2 SNEGSKA (reference sequence). Trimming removed 1 base at V and 6 bases at J, with 13 bases between. CDR3 region: CSARGAGGSEQYF. The CDR3 nucleotides read TGCAGTGCTAGAGGGGCGGGTGGGAGCGAGCAGTACTTC.

This clonotype has ten or more counts. The chain carries TRBV27 and TRBJ2-2; TRBD1 or TRBD2 may be the D gene (5 bases each). The length of the CDR3 is 14 residues. Germline CDR1 MNHEY, CDR2 SMNVEV (reference sequence). V lost 3 bases and J lost 2, with 7 bases in between. CDR3 sequence (DNA): TGTGCCAGCAGTTTCAGGGACAACACCGGGGAGCTGTTTTTT. It specifies CASSFRDNTGELFF.

The genes are TRBV5-1 and TRBJ2-7, with TRBD2 matching 10 bases. The CDR3 has 13 residues. Germline values: CDR1 SGHRS, CDR2 YFSETQ. V lost 7 bases and J lost 6; bases outside the gene matches: 7. The CDR3 loop reads CASGKAGGLEQYF. CDR3 coding DNA: TGCGCCAGCGGGAAAGCGGGAGGGCTCGAGCAGTACTTC.